One sample yielded the 13 T cell receptor beta chains listed below, sequenced in a study of human T cells and chemical hapten exposure. MiXCR was run by TCRdb on the RACE reads, yielding one entry per CDR3 protein. The data contain fewer than 300,000 distinct CDR3 sequences, approximately 7.5% of them singletons. Time point specified: pre-sensitization, week 0. Treatment in this sample: therapeutic diphenylcyclopropenone sensitization with weekly scalp DPC. The material sequenced was whole blood, taken in connection with sensitization to the hapten diphenylcyclopropenone (DPC). The receptors here all came from a young man with alopecia areata. Some clones in this sample may be carry-over from other donors' samples.

This clonotype has at least ten counts. This rearrangement joins TRBV28 to TRBJ2-1, with D perhaps TRBD1 or TRBD2 (5 bases each). CDR1 MDHEN and CDR2 SYDVKM come from the germline V gene. The CDR3 has 15 residues. Trimming took 5 bases from V and 6 from J, leaving 17 bases between them. CDR3 DNA sequence: TGTGCCAGCAGTCCCCCAGGGACGGGTAGCAATGAGCAGTTCTTC. Translation gives CASSPPGTGSNEQFF.

The sample holds many counts of this clonotype. The V and J genes are TRBV7-8 and TRBJ1-1; unclear D gene. This CDR3 has 13 residues. V was clipped by 5 bases and J by 1 base, with 8 bases between them. Germline CDR1 SGHVS, CDR2 FQNEAQ. CDR3 in amino acids: CASSHPENTEAFF. As DNA, the CDR3 is TGTGCCAGCAGCCACCCAGAGAACACTGAAGCTTTCTTT.

This clonotype was seen more than once but under ten times. The J gene is TRBJ1-2, the V gene TRBV20-1; D ambiguous. The CDR3 length is 17 residues. V lost 5 bases and J lost 5, with 27 bases in between. Germline V CDR1 and CDR2: DFQATT, SNEGSKA (reference sequence). The CDR3 spells CSASLGENHQDRYGYTF. The DNA of the CDR3 is TGCAGTGCTTCCCTAGGCGAAAACCACCAGGATAGATATGGCTACACCTTC.

This clonotype appeared a few times. This chain uses TRBV6-2 or TRBV6-3 with TRBJ1-1, with D uncertain. The germline V and J ends were trimmed by 2 bases and 3 bases, with 10 bases remaining between them. Germline loops: CDR1 MNHEY, CDR2 SVGEGT. The CDR3 consists of 14 residues. The CDR3 nucleotides are TGTGCCAGCAGTTACCCCAACACGTACACTGAAGCTTTCTTT. Protein sequence: CASSYPNTYTEAFF.

V and J are TRBV4-1 and TRBJ2-3; D might be TRBD2 (6 bases). Trimming left V 0 bases short and J 5 bases short, with 15 bases between. CDR1 is MGHRA and CDR2 is YSYEKL in the germline V gene. CDR3 length: 16 residues. The CDR3 loop is CASSQDDGGAIDTQYF. CDR3 in DNA: TGCGCCAGCAGCCAAGATGATGGAGGGGCAATAGATACGCAGTATTTT.

The gene calls are TRBV28 and TRBJ1-2; TRBD1 agrees at 8 bases. With V trimmed by 6 bases and J by 6 bases, 9 bases remained unmatched. Per the germline V gene, CDR1 is MDHEN and CDR2 is SYDVKM. There are 14 residues in the CDR3. The CDR3 DNA sequence: TGTGCCAGCAGCGAGGACAGGGATAAAGATGGCTACACCTTC. Its translation: CASSEDRDKDGYTF.

The sample holds a few counts of this clonotype. The V and J genes are TRBV10-3 and TRBJ1-5; D ambiguous. This CDR3 comprises 12 residues. In germline, CDR1 is ENHRY, CDR2 SYGVKD. V gave up 5 bases and J gave up 4 bases, with 6 bases separating them. DNA of the CDR3: TGTGCCATCAGTAGAGAGAATCAGCCCCAGCATTTT. Residues: CAISRENQPQHF.

This clonotype appeared a few times. The chain links TRBV5-8 to TRBJ2-7; maybe TRBD1 (5 bases). The V end was cut by 3 bases, the J end by 3 bases, with 16 bases between. The CDR3 loop spans 15 amino acids. Germline V gene lookup returns CDR1 SGHTS and CDR2 YDEGEE. Written as DNA, the CDR3 is TGTGCCAGCAGCTACAGGCTGACCGTGGGCTACGAGCAGTACGTC. Its protein product is CASSYRLTVGYEQYV.

In this sample, this clonotype turned up a few times. The chain employs TRBV5-1 and TRBJ1-2; TRBD1 matches at 8 bases. With 5 bases clipped from V and 2 bases from J, the junction kept 2 bases outside the gene matches. CDR3 length equals 13 residues. Germline V gene lookup returns CDR1 SGHRS and CDR2 YFSETQ. The CDR3: CASRAGGNYGYTF. The CDR3 region has the DNA TGCGCCAGCAGGGCAGGGGGCAACTATGGCTACACCTTC.

The rearrangement uses TRBV7-9 and TRBJ1-4; TRBD1 is a possible D gene (5 bases). CDR1 is SEHNR, CDR2 FQNEAQ, per germline (reference sequence). The V end lost 2 bases, the J end lost 8 bases, and 18 bases lay between the germline ends. The CDR3 extends over 16 amino acids. This chain's CDR3 is CASSLSLPQGREKLFF. CDR3 in DNA: TGTGCCAGCAGCTTATCCCTGCCCCAGGGAAGGGAAAAACTGTTTTTT.

The chain joins TRBV6-2 or TRBV6-3 to TRBJ2-7; TRBD1 matches 10 bases. Germline loops: CDR1 MNHEY, CDR2 SVGEGT. The CDR3 runs to 12 residues. V trimming: 10 bases; J trimming: 2 bases; junction bases outside the gene matches: 2. CDR3 protein: CATGQGAYEQYF. The CDR3 region has the DNA TGTGCCACAGGACAGGGGGCCTACGAGCAGTACTTC.

Ten or more counts support this clonotype. V is TRBV7-2 and J is TRBJ2-5; 7 positions agree with TRBD1. Unmatched junction bases numbered 10, after V lost 5 bases and J lost 7 bases. The germline V gene has CDR1 SGHTA and CDR2 FQGNSA. The CDR3 runs to 14 residues. CDR3 sequence: CASSGGTADPTQYF. The CDR3 nucleotides are TGTGCCAGCAGCGGTGGGACAGCCGACCCGACCCAGTACTTC.

This clonotype was detected a few times. The V gene is TRBV6-2 or TRBV6-3, the J gene TRBJ2-3; D is uncertain. Trimming cost V 5 bases and J 5 bases, with 14 bases left between them. Germline V gene sequence: CDR1 MNHEY, CDR2 SVGEGT. This CDR3 contains 14 residues. The CDR3 bases are TGTGCCAGCAGTCGAGCCCCTACGAAAGATACGCAGTATTTT. This sequence encodes CASSRAPTKDTQYF.